This T cell receptor (beta chain) emerged from a study of blood T cell repertoires in COVID-19. Study-wide background: Acute and convalescent COVID-19 specimens originated in the United States, Italy and Spain. PBMCs, B-cell-depleted T cells, or T cells provided the cDNA or gDNA that made up the material.

In the study's own analysis: Amplification of reference gene primers was used by the study to estimate nucleated cell counts. The assay was immunoSEQ multiplex PCR, and TCRdb's table has in-frame clones only and misses some. For V, J and clone size, that table is used; D and trimming come from the DNA. The table lists around 75,000 clones, approximately 86% of them singletons. This CDR3 comprises 16 residues. Germline V gives CDR1 LNHDA, CDR2 SQIVND (reference sequence). V shed 2 bases, J shed 0 bases, and the junction held 3 bases outside the gene matches. The chain couples TRBV19 to TRBJ2-7; 11 nucleotides agree with TRBD2. This receptor was obtained from a man between 65 and 85 years old with active COVID-19. Sequencing was performed on peripheral blood. CDR3 bases: TGTGCCAGTAGTATATCCGGGACTAGCGGCTCCTACGAGCAGTACTTC. It is translated as CASSISGTSGSYEQYF.